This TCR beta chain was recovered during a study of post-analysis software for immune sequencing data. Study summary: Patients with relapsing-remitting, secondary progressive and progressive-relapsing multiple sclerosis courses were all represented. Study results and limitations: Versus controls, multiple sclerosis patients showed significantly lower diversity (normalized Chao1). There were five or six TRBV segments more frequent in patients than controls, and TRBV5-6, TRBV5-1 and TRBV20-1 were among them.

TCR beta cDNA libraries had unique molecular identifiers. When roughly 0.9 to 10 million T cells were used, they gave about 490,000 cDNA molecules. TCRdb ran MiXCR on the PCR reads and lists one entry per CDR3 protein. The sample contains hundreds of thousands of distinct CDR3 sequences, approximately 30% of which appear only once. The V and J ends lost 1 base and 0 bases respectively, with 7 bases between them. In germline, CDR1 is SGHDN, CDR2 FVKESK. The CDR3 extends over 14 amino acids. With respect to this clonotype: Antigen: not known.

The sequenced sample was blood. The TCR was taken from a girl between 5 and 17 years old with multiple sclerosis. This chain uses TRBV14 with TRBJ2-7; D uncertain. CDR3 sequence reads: CASSQVLSSYEQYF. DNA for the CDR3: TGTGCCAGCAGCCAAGTCCTGAGCTCCTACGAGCAGTACTTC.